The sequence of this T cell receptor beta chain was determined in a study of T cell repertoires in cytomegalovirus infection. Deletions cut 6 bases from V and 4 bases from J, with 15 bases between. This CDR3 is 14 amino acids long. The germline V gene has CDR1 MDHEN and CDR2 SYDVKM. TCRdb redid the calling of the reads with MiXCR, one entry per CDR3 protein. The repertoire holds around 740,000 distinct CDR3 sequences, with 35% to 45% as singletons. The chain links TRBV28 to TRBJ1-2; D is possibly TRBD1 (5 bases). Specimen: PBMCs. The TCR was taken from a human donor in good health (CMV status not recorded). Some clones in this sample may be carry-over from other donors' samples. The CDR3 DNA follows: TGTGCCAGCAGCCAACCCGGGGCGGCCTATGGCTACACCTTC. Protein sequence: CASSQPGAAYGYTF.